The TCR beta chain described here comes from a study of T cells expressing NK-cell markers. Germline V CDR1 and CDR2: LGHNA, YSLEER. CDR3 length: 11 residues. TCRdb re-called the 5' RACE reads; one entry per CDR3 protein, DNA not given. There are about 110,000 distinct CDR3 sequences in the sample, with less than 20% held by the top ten. The specimen sequenced was blood T cells: a sorted CD56 or NKG2C T cell subset, CD4+ or CD8+ T cells, or bulk PBMC T cells (not recorded which). The chain employs TRBV4-3 and TRBJ2-1. The receptor's source is a woman between 18 and 75 years old in good health. CDR3 in amino acids: CASSQDTQQFF.